This is a list of T cell receptor beta chains from one sample in a study of vaccination and CD4 T cells after COVID-19. In TCRdb, the PCR reads were re-called with MiXCR into one record per CDR3 protein. The sample has approximately 12,000 distinct CDR3 sequences, approximately 71% seen once. No antigen has been identified for these receptors. The sample was CD4+ T cells from blood, cultured in vitro. These receptors were collected from a human donor who had recovered from COVID-19. CDR3s include the opening cysteine and the closing phenylalanine or tryptophan. A D gene is named only where the DNA matches it firmly. Clone size is not always given. Where it is, it says once, few, many or a class for expanded clones.

CDR3aa,CDR3nt,v_gene,d_gene,j_gene,len,abundance
CASSPTNYGYTF,TGTGCCAGCAGCCCAACAAACTATGGCTACACCTTC,TRBV11-2,-,TRBJ1-2,12,once
CASSNPAGGYTF,TGTGCCAGCAGTAATCCGGCAGGGGGCTACACCTTC,TRBV6-2/TRBV6-3,-,TRBJ1-2,12,-
CASRLPIGGYTF,TGTGCCAGCAGACTGCCCATCGGTGGCTACACCTTC,TRBV28,-,TRBJ1-2,12,-
CASQRRGLENQPQHF,TGTGCCAGCCAACGCAGGGGGTTAGAAAATCAGCCCCAGCATTTT,TRBV2,TRBD1,TRBJ1-5,15,-
CSARGYGNQPQHF,TGCAGTGCTAGAGGTTATGGCAATCAGCCCCAGCATTTT,TRBV20-1,-,TRBJ1-5,13,few
CASKIGGTYEQYF,TGTGCCAGCAAGATCGGCGGAACCTACGAGCAGTACTTC,TRBV27,-,TRBJ2-7,13,-
CASSLRPGSSYEQYF,TGTGCCAGCAGCTTAAGGCCCGGGAGCTCCTACGAGCAGTACTTC,TRBV11-3,-,TRBJ2-7,15,-
CASSLPRDRAPTDTQYF,TGTGCCAGCAGCCTCCCCCGGGACAGGGCCCCCACAGATACGCAGTATTTT,TRBV28,TRBD1,TRBJ2-3,17,-
CSVTPLLDRGIHEQYF,TGCAGCGTCACCCCTTTGCTAGACAGGGGGATCCACGAGCAGTACTTC,TRBV29-1,TRBD1,TRBJ2-7,16,once
CATSQSGDGYTF,TGTGCCACCAGTCAGTCAGGGGATGGCTACACCTTC,TRBV24-1,-,TRBJ1-2,12,-
CSARGPGGTEAFF,TGCAGTGCTAGGGGACCGGGGGGGACTGAAGCTTTCTTT,TRBV20-1,-,TRBJ1-1,13,once
CASSVRVSANYGYTF,TGTGCCAGCAGTGTAAGGGTGTCAGCTAACTATGGCTACACCTTC,TRBV28,-,TRBJ1-2,15,-
CASGQTFATNEKLFF,TGTGCCAGCGGACAGACCTTTGCAACTAATGAAAAACTGTTTTTT,TRBV7-9,-,TRBJ1-4,15,-
CASSLRTGQQPQHF,TGTGCCAGCAGCTTACGGACAGGTCAACAGCCCCAGCATTTT,TRBV11-2,TRBD1,TRBJ1-5,14,-
CATSRLGTDEAFF,TGTGCCACCAGCAGACTCGGGACGGATGAAGCTTTCTTT,TRBV15,-,TRBJ1-1,13,-
CASSPGQGLSGYTF,TGTGCCAGCAGCCCCGGACAGGGCCTCTCCGGCTACACCTTC,TRBV12-3/TRBV12-4,TRBD1,TRBJ1-2,14,few
CASNTNGGLEAFF,TGTGCCAGCAACACTAACGGGGGGCTTGAAGCTTTCTTT,TRBV6-1,-,TRBJ1-1,13,-
CASRKTGHQNTEAFF,TGTGCCAGCAGAAAAACGGGACACCAGAACACTGAAGCTTTCTTT,TRBV6-1,-,TRBJ1-1,15,-
CSASRGISTEAFF,TGCAGTGCTAGTAGGGGGATCAGCACTGAAGCTTTCTTT,TRBV20-1,-,TRBJ1-1,13,-
CASSLASSVSYNEQFF,TGTGCCAGCAGCTTAGCAAGTTCTGTCTCCTACAATGAGCAGTTCTTC,TRBV7-2,-,TRBJ2-1,16,few
CSAREAQGYGYTF,TGCAGTGCTAGAGAGGCACAGGGGTACGGCTACACCTTC,TRBV20-1,TRBD1,TRBJ1-2,13,few
CASRVIYEQYF,TGTGCCAGCAGAGTGATCTACGAGCAGTACTTC,TRBV2,-,TRBJ2-7,11,-
CASSSVGTLNQPQHF,TGTGCCAGCAGTTCGGTCGGGACGTTGAATCAGCCCCAGCATTTT,TRBV6-5,-,TRBJ1-5,15,-
CSAVRGGSGQYF,TGCAGTGCCGTTAGGGGGGGGTCGGGGCAGTACTTC,TRBV20-1,-,TRBJ2-7,12,-
CASSPRIPDEQYF,TGTGCCAGCAGCCCCCGGATCCCGGACGAGCAGTACTTC,TRBV7-2,-,TRBJ2-7,13,-